The 27 T cell receptor beta chains presented below share a single source sample, sequenced in a study of blood T cells in healthy people across ages. For the second PCR, which ran for about 7 to 11 cycles, a sample-barcoded 5' primer and a J-beta primer mix were used. TCRdb itself ran the 5' RACE reads through MiXCR, one entry per CDR3 protein. The sample holds fewer than 2 million distinct CDR3 sequences, roughly two fifths seen once. The source material was blood. The source is a human donor in good health.

The genes are TRBV20-1 and TRBJ2-3, with 10 bases matching TRBD1. The germline CDR1 and CDR2 sequences are DFQATT and SNEGSKA (reference sequence). The V gene end was trimmed by 5 bases and the J gene end by 0 bases; junction bases not matched to a gene: 17. CDR3 length: 19 residues. CDR3 sequence: CSAERPPGDRGASTDTQYF. The CDR3 bases are TGCAGTGCTGAACGTCCCCCTGGGGACAGGGGTGCGAGCACAGATACGCAGTATTTT.

The chain uses TRBV28 and TRBJ2-3; D is unresolved. Germline CDR1 is MDHEN and CDR2 is SYDVKM. CDR3 size: 14 residues. The V and J ends lost 7 bases and 1 base respectively, with 12 bases between them. The CDR3 spells CASMAGGGTDTQYF. The CDR3 DNA follows: TGTGCCAGCATGGCCGGTGGGGGCACAGATACGCAGTATTTT.

Here the CDR3 reads CATSRETGTGYEQYF. CDR3 nucleotides: TGTGCCACCAGCAGAGAAACGGGAACCGGCTACGAGCAGTACTTC. The rearrangement joins TRBV15 to TRBJ2-5, with D perhaps TRBD2 (5 bases). Gene TRBJ2-7 matches the end of the DNA better, so the J call may be wrong. CDR1 and CDR2 (germline): LNHNV, YYDKDF (reference sequence). This CDR3 is built from 15 residues.

This chain uses TRBV12-3 or TRBV12-4 with TRBJ1-2; maybe TRBD1 (5 bases). V lost 6 bases, J lost 2 bases, and 16 bases lay in between. The CDR3 extends over 15 amino acids. As DNA, the CDR3 is TGTGCCAGCAGGGGCTGGGGCGGGGGAAACTATGGCTACACCTTC. The encoded protein is CASRGWGGGNYGYTF.

The chain joins TRBV7-9 to TRBJ2-3, with 8 nucleotides matching TRBD2. V shed 1 base and J 5 bases; nucleotides not matched to a gene: 11. Germline V CDR1 and CDR2: SEHNR, FQNEAQ (reference sequence). The CDR3 is 17 amino acids. This CDR3 reads CASSLVRGTSRVDTQYF. The CDR3 DNA reads TGTGCCAGCAGCTTAGTCCGGGGGACTAGTCGGGTAGATACGCAGTATTTT.

The rearrangement uses TRBV3-1 and TRBJ1-5; D gene uncertain. Germline-derived CDR1 and CDR2 are LGHDT and YNNKEL (reference sequence). The CDR3 has 15 residues. Deletions cut 0 bases from V and 0 bases from J, with 6 bases between. The CDR3 region is CASSQDIGSNQPQHF. The CDR3 DNA reads as TGTGCCAGCAGCCAAGATATCGGTAGCAATCAGCCCCAGCATTTT.

The J gene is TRBJ2-1, the V gene TRBV9, with D maybe TRBD2 (6 bases). Trimming took 4 bases from V and 7 from J, leaving 18 bases between them. The V gene's germline CDR1 is SGDLS and CDR2 YYNGEE. The CDR3 has 15 amino acids. CDR3 nucleotide sequence: TGTGCCAGCAGCCCCTATGTGGGGACTGTAAATGAGCAGTTCTTC. This sequence encodes CASSPYVGTVNEQFF.

The V call is TRBV7-2, the J call TRBJ1-6; a weak D match, TRBD1 (5 bases). The CDR3 is 13 residues long. The germline CDR1 and CDR2 sequences are SGHTA and FQGNSA. Trimming shortened V by 0 bases and J by 11 bases, and 8 bases separated the two germline ends. The DNA for the CDR3 is TGTGCCAGCAGCTTAGCGGGACGGGCACCCCTCCACTTT. Its translation: CASSLAGRAPLHF.

A word on this clonotype: Mismatch with germline at one junction end may stem from a read error. V is TRBV20-1 and J is TRBJ1-3; maybe TRBD1 (5 bases). The CDR3 is 13 residues long. Germline V gene data show CDR1 as DFQATT and CDR2 as SNEGSKA (reference sequence). CDR3 nucleotides: TGCAGTGCTACAGGGTTCTCTGGAGACACCATATATTTT. Translation gives CSATGFSGDTIYF.

This sequence joins TRBV29-1 and TRBJ2-7; 10 nucleotides align to TRBD2. The tail of the sequence fits TRBJ2-5 better, so the J call may be wrong. This CDR3 is built from 15 residues. CDR1 and CDR2 (germline): SQVTM, ANQGSEA. In nucleotides, the CDR3 is TGCAGCGTTGAGCCCTTGAGCGGGGGGGCGGAGACCCAGTACTTC. Translation: CSVEPLSGGAETQYF.

This clonotype was found a few times. J is TRBJ2-1 and V is TRBV20-1, with D possibly matching TRBD1 (5 bases). This CDR3 spans 14 amino acids. Looked up from germline, CDR1 is DFQATT and CDR2 is SNEGSKA (reference sequence). The V and J ends lost 0 bases and 7 bases respectively, with 13 bases between them. CDR3 loop: CSARDPAGLNEQFF. DNA for the CDR3: TGCAGTGCTAGAGATCCGGCAGGGTTGAATGAGCAGTTCTTC.

CDR3 amino acids: CASSAEGDRGPTEAFF. CDR3 DNA: TGTGCCAGCAGCGCAGAGGGGGACAGGGGGCCCACTGAAGCTTTCTTT. The V and J genes are TRBV13 and TRBJ1-1, with 12 bases lining up with TRBD1. Germline CDR1 and CDR2: PRHDT and FYEKMQ (reference sequence). Trimming removed 5 bases from V and 4 bases from J; junction bases left unmatched: 8. CDR3 size: 16 residues.

J is TRBJ1-5 and V is TRBV20-1; D is possibly TRBD1 (5 bases). This CDR3 has 13 amino acids. Germline loops: CDR1 DFQATT, CDR2 SNEGSKA (reference sequence). The CDR3 is CSAGGKDNQPQHF. For the CDR3, the DNA is TGCAGCGCGGGGGGGAAGGACAATCAGCCCCAGCATTTT.

Worth noting for this clonotype: One end of the junction does not line up with germline, which may come from a read error. The rearrangement links TRBV10-3 to TRBJ2-2, with a weak D call TRBD1 (7 bases). Germline values: CDR1 ENHRY, CDR2 SYGVKD. The CDR3 consists of 15 residues. The CDR3 nucleotides read TGTGCCATCAGGGGAGGAGCAGGGGGAGCCGGGGAGCCGTTTTTT. Protein: CAIRGGAGGAGEPFF.

This clonotype occurred once. The rearrangement joins TRBV10-3 to TRBJ2-5, with D maybe TRBD2 (5 bases). The CDR3 totals 15 residues. Germline-derived CDR1 and CDR2 are ENHRY and SYGVKD. The ends were cut back, 6 bases at V and 1 base at J, with 15 bases in the middle. CDR3 coding DNA: TGTGCCATCAGCAGGACTGGGCGTTCCCAAGAGACCCAGTACTTC. It encodes CAISRTGRSQETQYF.

The genes are TRBV7-2 and TRBJ2-7; D possibly corresponds to TRBD2 (5 bases). With 7 bases removed from V and 0 bases from J, the gap between germline ends came to 13 bases. The V gene's germline CDR1 is SGHTA and CDR2 FQGNSA. This CDR3 is built from 14 residues. The CDR3 region has the DNA TGTGCCAGCACGGTCGGTGGGAGCTCCTACGAGCAGTACTTC. Translating gives CASTVGGSSYEQYF.

The CDR3 DNA follows: TGTGCCAGCAGGACCGACCAGCGGGAGCAGTACTTC. This translates into CASRTDQREQYF. V is TRBV2 and J is TRBJ2-7, with D perhaps TRBD2 (5 bases). CDR1 is SNHLY, CDR2 FYNNEI, per germline. There are 12 residues in the CDR3. V lost 6 bases and J lost 7, with 13 bases in between.

This clonotype has more than one count but fewer than ten. The V and J genes are TRBV19 and TRBJ2-5; 7 positions match TRBD2. From germline, CDR1 is LNHDA and CDR2 SQIVND (reference sequence). The V segment lost 5 bases and the J segment 4 bases; nucleotides outside the gene matches: 16. The CDR3 runs 17 residues. The CDR3 sequence: CASSLYWETSLRETQYF. CDR3 sequence (DNA): TGTGCCAGTAGTCTATATTGGGAGACTAGCCTCCGAGAGACCCAGTACTTC.

This clonotype came up a few times. The rearrangement links TRBV9 to TRBJ2-1; 8 bases align to TRBD2. J gave up 2 bases and V 6 bases, and 10 bases lay outside the gene matches. The germline gives CDR1 SGDLS, CDR2 YYNGEE. The CDR3 covers 16 residues. The CDR3 nucleotides are TGTGCCAGCACTCCTACGGCGGGGGGAACCTACAATGAGCAGTTCTTC. Encoded protein: CASTPTAGGTYNEQFF.

This clonotype has more than one count but fewer than ten. The chain combines TRBV7-9 with TRBJ2-7; tentatively, D is TRBD1 (5 bases). Trimming removed 6 bases from V and 2 bases from J, with 17 bases in between. The V gene's germline CDR1 is SEHNR and CDR2 FQNEAQ (reference sequence). The CDR3 runs 15 residues. This chain's CDR3 is CASRDAAGPTYEQYF. The CDR3 DNA reads TGTGCCAGCAGAGACGCGGCAGGGCCCACCTACGAGCAGTACTTC. The full variable domain, completed using reference TRBV7-9 and TRBJ2-7, is DTGVSQNPRHKITKRGQNVTFRCDPISEHNRLYWYRQTLGQGPEFLTYFQNEAQLEKSRLLSDRFSAERPKGSFSTLEIQRTEQGDSAMYLCASRDAAGPTYEQYFGPGTRLTVT.

This clonotype occurred many times. The chain couples TRBV2 to TRBJ2-1; 8 nucleotides line up with TRBD2. The CDR3 has 15 amino acids. Per germline, CDR1 SNHLY and CDR2 FYNNEI. Trimming took 6 bases from V and 5 from J; bases not matched to a gene: 9. The DNA of the CDR3 is TGTGCCAGCAGAACACGGGGGGGACTCAACAATGAGCAGTTCTTC. Translated, it gives CASRTRGGLNNEQFF.

The chain couples TRBV7-9 to TRBJ2-1; 7 bases align to TRBD2. The V gene's germline CDR1 is SEHNR and CDR2 FQNEAQ (reference sequence). The CDR3 has 15 residues. J was trimmed by 5 bases and V by 1 base; bases with no gene match: 5. For the CDR3, the DNA is TGTGCCAGCAGCTTAGTGCTAGCGGCTGACAATGAGCAGTTCTTC. Encoded protein: CASSLVLAADNEQFF.

The rearrangement links TRBV6-2 or TRBV6-3 to TRBJ2-5; D might be TRBD2 (5 bases). Germline V gene data show CDR1 as MNHEY and CDR2 as SVGEGT. V dropped 2 bases and J dropped 5 bases, with 12 bases sitting between them. This CDR3 region has 14 residues. The CDR3 coding sequence is TGTGCCAGCAGTTACAGGATTTCGGGGGAGACCCAGTACTTC. It specifies CASSYRISGETQYF.

This clonotype has only a few counts. CDR3 bases: TGTGCCAGCAGCCAAGGATCACTAGCGGGGGGGGTCCCAGATACGCAGTATTTT. This codes for CASSQGSLAGGVPDTQYF. The V gene is TRBV4-2, the J gene TRBJ2-3; 13 bases are a match to TRBD2. CDR3 length: 18 residues. The ends lost 1 base at V and 4 bases at J; junction bases unmatched: 8. Per germline, CDR1 LGHNA and CDR2 YNFKEQ.

As for this clonotype: Because the CDR3's place on the DNA is in doubt, the DNA is left out and the CDR3 is given as listed by TCRdb. V is TRBV25-1 and J is TRBJ1-2. CDR1 is MGHDK, CDR2 SYGVNS, per germline. Including both end residues, the CDR3 is 12 amino acids long. The CDR3 is CASSEWGSGNTF.

This clonotype was seen a few times. This rearrangement joins TRBV29-1 to TRBJ1-1; no clear D gene. From germline, CDR1 is SQVTM and CDR2 ANQGSEA. V lost 5 bases to trimming and J lost 4 bases, with 11 bases between them. The length of the CDR3 is 12 residues. As DNA, the CDR3 is TGCAGCGTTTCCACCCCCGGCACTGAAGCTTTCTTT. Its protein product is CSVSTPGTEAFF. The full variable domain, its missing parts supplied by reference TRBV29-1 and TRBJ1-1, is SAVISQKPSRDICQRGTSLTIQCQVDSQVTMMFWYRQQPGQSLTLIATANQGSEATYESGFVIDKFPISRPNLTFSTLTVSNMSPEDSSIYLCSVSTPGTEAFFGQGTRLTVV.

V usage is TRBV7-8 and J usage is TRBJ2-1, with D possibly being TRBD1 (5 bases). The CDR3 sequence is 15 residues long. The germline gives CDR1 SGHVS, CDR2 FQNEAQ. The germline V and J ends were trimmed by 2 bases and 10 bases, with 18 bases remaining between them. The CDR3 loop reads CASSLRLKGVVEQFF. Written as DNA, the CDR3 is TGTGCCAGCAGCTTAAGGTTGAAAGGGGTCGTCGAGCAGTTCTTC.